The next 25 T cell receptor beta chains were all read from a single sample in a study of T cells in Graves' hyperthyroidism and ophthalmopathy. What was amplified from RNA transcripts were TCR beta CDR3 regions. RT-PCR in the first round (using the HTBI primer set) targeted the TCR CDR3. TCRdb called the multiplex PCR reads again in MiXCR, with one record for every CDR3 protein. The table has about 700,000 distinct CDR3 sequences, approximately 14% seen once. The specimen was blood. These receptors were obtained from a woman aged 18 to 35 with Graves' hyperthyroidism.

This clonotype has ten or more counts. The rearrangement uses TRBV6-2 or TRBV6-3 and TRBJ2-5, with no clear D. CDR1 and CDR2 (germline): MNHEY, SVGEGT. Trimming pared 4 bases from V and 6 bases from J, leaving 15 bases between. CDR3 length: 14 residues. The CDR3 region is CASSFGRDGKTQYF. The DNA of the CDR3 is TGTGCCAGCAGTTTTGGAAGGGATGGTAAGACCCAGTACTTC.

This clonotype was counted many times. This rearrangement joins TRBV6-1 to TRBJ2-3, with D unclear. CDR1 and CDR2 from the germline V gene are MNHNS and SASEGT. V was cut by 5 bases and J by 2 bases, with 14 bases left in between. This CDR3 has 15 residues. In DNA form, the CDR3 reads TGTGCCAGCAGTATACGGGTACAGAACACAGATACGCAGTATTTT. It encodes CASSIRVQNTDTQYF.

In its sample, this clonotype was seen many times. V gene TRBV30 combines with J gene TRBJ2-7; 10 bases match TRBD1. The CDR3 is 15 residues long. With 3 bases clipped from V and 2 bases from J, the junction kept 7 bases outside the gene matches. Germline-derived CDR1 and CDR2 are GTSNPN and SVGIG (reference sequence). CDR3 coding DNA: TGTGCCTGGAGCGAGCCCGGGACAGGGGCCTACGAGCAGTACTTC. It codes for CAWSEPGTGAYEQYF.

Comments on this clonotype: It may be a read error: a sequence one base away is much more abundant. The chain recombines TRBV4-2 with TRBJ2-7; tentative D call: TRBD1 (5 bases). TRBJ2-1 matches the DNA end more closely, so the J call is doubtful. Per the germline V gene, CDR1 is LGHNA and CDR2 is YNFKEQ. This CDR3 is 15 amino acids long. CDR3: CASSQEQVPHYEQFF. Here the CDR3 DNA reads TGTGCCAGCAGCCAGGAACAGGTCCCCCACTACGAGCAGTTCTTC.

This clonotype was counted at least ten times. The chain is built from TRBV27 and TRBJ2-5; 11 bases align to TRBD2. Germline CDR1 and CDR2: MNHEY and SMNVEV (reference sequence). After removal of 6 bases from V and 5 bases from J, the junction contained 8 bases not matched to a gene. This CDR3 has 15 residues. CDR3 DNA: TGTGCCAGCAGCCCTACTAGCGGGAGCTATGAGACCCAGTACTTC. It encodes CASSPTSGSYETQYF.

There are a few counts of this clonotype. The V and J genes are TRBV29-1 and TRBJ1-2; 8 positions agree with TRBD1. CDR3 length: 15 residues. V shed 4 bases and J 0 bases; nucleotides not matched to a gene: 7. Germline-derived CDR1 and CDR2 are SQVTM and ANQGSEA. CDR3 sequence: CSVAGQEPANYGYTF. Here the CDR3 DNA reads TGCAGCGTTGCGGGACAGGAACCAGCTAACTATGGCTACACCTTC. Variable domain in full (rest from reference TRBV29-1 and TRBJ1-2): SAVISQKPSRDICQRGTSLTIQCQVDSQVTMMFWYRQQPGQSLTLIATANQGSEATYESGFVIDKFPISRPNLTFSTLTVSNMSPEDSSIYLCSVAGQEPANYGYTFGSGTRLTVV.

This chain links TRBV27 with TRBJ2-6; D unresolved. V was clipped by 2 bases and J by 4 bases, with 9 bases between them. This CDR3 region has 15 residues. CDR1 is MNHEY and CDR2 is SMNVEV in the germline V gene (reference sequence). The CDR3 is CASSLDSWGANVLTF. The CDR3 DNA sequence: TGTGCCAGCAGTTTAGATTCCTGGGGGGCCAACGTCCTGACTTTC.

The V gene is TRBV6-6, the J gene TRBJ2-2, with TRBD2 as a possible D gene (6 bases). Germline V lookup: CDR1 MNHNY, CDR2 SVGAGI (reference sequence). The CDR3 is 17 amino acids. V gave up 1 base and J gave up 4 bases, with 16 bases separating them. CDR3 sequence reads: CASSYFPRGGTTGELFF. CDR3 in DNA: TGTGCCAGCAGTTACTTCCCCCGGGGCGGGACCACCGGGGAGCTGTTTTTT.

This clonotype was detected many times. The V and J genes are TRBV27 and TRBJ1-2, with TRBD1 as a possible D gene (6 bases). The CDR3 is 15 residues long. The germline gives CDR1 MNHEY, CDR2 SMNVEV (reference sequence). Trimming removed 5 bases at V and 0 bases at J, with 13 bases between. The CDR3 DNA reads as TGTGCCAGCAGTATAACTGGGACAACTAACTATGGCTACACCTTC. This gives the protein CASSITGTTNYGYTF.

This sequence joins TRBV20-1 and TRBJ2-7, with TRBD2 identical over 9 bases. Losses at the gene ends were 0 bases for V and 3 bases for J; bases not matched to a gene: 3. The V gene's germline CDR1 is DFQATT and CDR2 SNEGSKA (reference sequence). This CDR3 contains 14 residues. The DNA for the CDR3 is TGCAGTGCTAGAGAGCTAGCGGGAATCTACGAGCAGTACTTC. Translating gives CSARELAGIYEQYF.

This clonotype occurred a few times. The chain combines TRBV15 with TRBJ1-4; D may be TRBD1 (5 bases). The CDR3 has 15 residues. V shed 5 bases and J shed 0 bases, with 10 bases lying between them. CDR1 is LNHNV, CDR2 YYDKDF, per germline (reference sequence). CDR3 loop: CATSGDYTTNEKLFF. The CDR3 DNA follows: TGTGCCACCAGCGGGGACTATACAACTAATGAAAAACTGTTTTTT.

CDR3 protein: CASSESDYEQYF. CDR3 bases: TGTGCCAGCAGTGAGTCCGATTACGAGCAGTACTTC. The V gene is TRBV25-1, the J gene TRBJ2-7; D call uncertain. Germline V gene sequence: CDR1 MGHDK, CDR2 SYGVNS. The V end was cut by 3 bases, the J end by 4 bases, with 7 bases between. This CDR3 is 12 amino acids long.

Many counts were recorded for this clonotype. J is TRBJ2-1 and V is TRBV24-1; 8 positions match TRBD1. Trimming took 5 bases from V and 5 from J; bases not matched to a gene: 13. Per the germline V gene, CDR1 is KGHDR and CDR2 is SFDVKD. This CDR3 region has 17 residues. The CDR3 here is CATSGQPGQAGHNEQFF. The CDR3 nucleotides read TGTGCCACCAGTGGCCAGCCGGGACAGGCCGGACACAATGAGCAGTTCTTC.

This clonotype was seen ten or more times. The chain recombines TRBV28 with TRBJ2-7; D call uncertain. The germline V and J ends were trimmed by 1 base and 5 bases, with 6 bases remaining between them. Germline assignment: CDR1 MDHEN and CDR2 SYDVKM. The CDR3 length is 12 residues. CDR3 coding DNA: TGTGCCAGCAGTTTATTATCACACGAGCAGTACTTC. This gives the protein CASSLLSHEQYF.

This clonotype was seen many times. The V and J genes are TRBV28 and TRBJ2-7; 8 bases are shared with TRBD1. Per germline, CDR1 MDHEN and CDR2 SYDVKM. The V gene end was trimmed by 3 bases and the J gene end by 2 bases; junction bases not matched to a gene: 9. The CDR3 is made up of 16 amino acids. The CDR3 sequence: CASSFLGPDRAYEQYF. The CDR3, as DNA: TGTGCCAGCAGTTTTTTAGGTCCGGACAGGGCCTACGAGCAGTACTTC.

This chain joins TRBV19 and TRBJ2-4, with 7 bases fitting TRBD2. Trimming cost V 3 bases and J 4 bases; bases outside gene matches: 6. Looked up from germline, CDR1 is LNHDA and CDR2 is SQIVND (reference sequence). This CDR3 is built from 15 residues. The CDR3, as DNA: TGTGCCAGTAGTATCAGCGCGGGAGTTAAAAACATTCAGTACTTC. Amino acids: CASSISAGVKNIQYF.

This clonotype has a handful of counts. V gene TRBV6-5 combines with J gene TRBJ2-2, with no clear D. V was clipped by 0 bases and J by 5 bases, with 13 bases between them. Germline lookup yields CDR1 MNHEY and CDR2 SVGAGI. The CDR3 is 16 amino acids. The CDR3 nucleotides read TGTGCCAGCAGTTACTCGCAGGTTGTACGTACCGGGGAGCTGTTTTTT. Protein sequence: CASSYSQVVRTGELFF.

The J gene is TRBJ2-1, the V gene TRBV29-1; perhaps TRBD1 as D (6 bases). V lost 3 bases and J lost 3, with 12 bases in between. The CDR3 consists of 14 residues. Germline V CDR1 and CDR2: SQVTM, ANQGSEA. CDR3: CSVEYRENYNEQFF. Written as DNA, the CDR3 is TGCAGCGTTGAGTACAGGGAAAACTACAATGAGCAGTTCTTC.

The table lists this clonotype with a few counts. In DNA, the CDR3 is TGTGCCAGCAGCTCGGGACTAGCGGGAAGGATCGAGCAGTTCTTC. Protein: CASSSGLAGRIEQFF. This chain connects TRBV7-8 to TRBJ2-1; 13 bases line up with TRBD2. The V segment lost 4 bases and the J segment 10 bases; nucleotides outside the gene matches: 7. The CDR3 consists of 15 residues. Germline CDR1 reads SGHVS; CDR2 reads FQNEAQ. Based on the CDR3 plus reference TRBV7-8 and TRBJ2-1, the full variable domain is GAGVSQSPRYKVAKRGQDVALRCDPISGHVSLFWYQQALGQGPEFLTYFQNEAQLDKSGLPSDRFFAERPEGSVSTLKIQRTQQEDSAVYLCASSSGLAGRIEQFFGPGTRLTVL.

At least ten counts were recorded for this clonotype. J is TRBJ2-3 and V is TRBV20-1; D gene unclear. The CDR3 runs to 15 residues. The V gene's germline CDR1 is DFQATT and CDR2 SNEGSKA (reference sequence). Trimming pared 3 bases from V and 0 bases from J, leaving 13 bases between. As DNA, the CDR3 is TGCAGTGCTAGGCCCCGTTTAGTGAGCACAGATACGCAGTATTTT. Amino acids: CSARPRLVSTDTQYF.

This chain joins TRBV20-1 and TRBJ2-1; tentative D call: TRBD1 (5 bases). With 0 bases removed from V and 5 bases from J, the gap between germline ends came to 14 bases. This CDR3 is built from 15 residues. Per germline, CDR1 DFQATT and CDR2 SNEGSKA (reference sequence). Here the CDR3 DNA reads TGCAGTGCTAGAGATCGTCGACAGCTAGACAATGAGCAGTTCTTC. Amino acids: CSARDRRQLDNEQFF.

The sample holds many counts of this clonotype. V gene TRBV5-1 combines with J gene TRBJ1-3; TRBD1 is a possible D gene (5 bases). Germline V lookup: CDR1 SGHRS, CDR2 YFSETQ. The CDR3 is 15 residues long. Trimming stripped 4 bases from V and 7 bases from J, with 18 bases between. The CDR3 protein is CASSLGGSWGNTIYF. CDR3 DNA sequence: TGCGCCAGCAGCCTCGGGGGATCCTGGGGCAACACCATATATTTT.

There are many counts of this clonotype. The chain recombines TRBV12-3 or TRBV12-4 with TRBJ2-5; TRBD2 aligns across 8 bases. The CDR3 sequence is 17 residues long. With V trimmed by 3 bases and J by 5 bases, 14 bases remained unmatched. This chain's CDR3 is CASSFSPRSRGGETQYF. The CDR3 bases are TGTGCCAGCAGTTTCTCACCCCGCTCACGCGGGGGGGAGACCCAGTACTTC.

The V call is TRBV5-1, the J call TRBJ2-5, with no clear D. CDR1 is SGHRS, CDR2 YFSETQ, per germline. This CDR3 contains 13 residues. Between the trimmed V and J ends, which lost 4 bases and 4 bases, there was a span of 11 bases. The CDR3 nucleotides are TGCGCCAGCAGCCCGGTTTTGCGAGAGACCCAGTACTTC. It yields the protein CASSPVLRETQYF.

This clonotype was seen at least ten times. V is TRBV2 and J is TRBJ2-1; possible D gene TRBD2, 5 bases. The CDR3 totals 14 residues. V lost 6 bases and J lost 5, with 14 bases in between. Germline V gives CDR1 SNHLY, CDR2 FYNNEI. The CDR3 nucleotides read TGTGCCAGCAGGACCCCCTGGGGAGACAATGAGCAGTTCTTC. Residues: CASRTPWGDNEQFF. Filled out from reference TRBV2 and TRBJ2-1, the complete variable domain reads EPEVTQTPSHQVTQMGQEVILRCVPISNHLYFYWYRQILGQKVEFLVSFYNNEISEKSEIFDDQFSVERPDGSNFTLKIRSTKLEDSAMYFCASRTPWGDNEQFFGPGTRLTVL.